This T cell receptor beta chain comes out of a study of control samples from healthy donors and cancer patients. The repertoire was sequenced with immunoSEQ multiplex PCR; TCRdb's copy has only in-frame clones and lacks some. The table includes some 130,000 clones, around 90% detected once. The receptor was isolated from a man aged 35-49 years in good health. The specimen sequenced was blood.

The CDR3: CASSLVQKNTEAFF. The DNA for the CDR3 is TGTGCCAGCAGTTTGGTTCAGAAAAACACTGAAGCTTTCTTT. The chain links TRBV28 to TRBJ1-1; D ambiguous. V lost 3 bases, J lost 2 bases, and 10 bases lay in between. Germline lookup yields CDR1 MDHEN and CDR2 SYDVKM. This CDR3 has 14 residues.